Following are 12 T cell receptor beta chains from one sample sequenced in a study of shared clonotypes between healthy human individuals. Here immunoSEQ multiplex PCR was the method, and the copy in TCRdb shows in-frame clones only, minus some. This table has 2 million or so clones, approximately 94% appearing once. Positively selected for CCR7, the CD45RO-negative cells used as naive CD8 cells excluded terminally differentiated effector memory CD45RA+ cells. Material: naive CD8+ T cells sorted from blood. The receptors come from a man aged 18 to 30 in good health.

The chain has TRBV28 and TRBJ1-1; 7 nucleotides align to TRBD1. The V gene's germline CDR1 is MDHEN and CDR2 SYDVKM. With 6 bases clipped from V and 1 base from J, the junction kept 8 bases outside the gene matches. The CDR3 runs 15 residues. The CDR3 DNA is TGTGCCAGCAGACCGACAGGGTTCGGGAACACTGAAGCTTTCTTT. This gives the protein CASRPTGFGNTEAFF.

This chain connects TRBV9 to TRBJ1-1, with 8 bases identical to TRBD1. Germline V gene sequence: CDR1 SGDLS, CDR2 YYNGEE. This CDR3 spans 17 amino acids. After removal of 4 bases from V and 5 bases from J, the junction contained 16 bases not matched to a gene. This CDR3 is CASSTSPGQGAITEAFF. As DNA, the CDR3 is TGTGCCAGCAGCACCTCCCCCGGTCAGGGGGCGATTACTGAAGCTTTCTTT.

The rearrangement uses TRBV6-5 and TRBJ1-2; 11 nucleotides match TRBD1. CDR3 length equals 14 residues. The trim removed 6 bases at V and 7 bases at J, leaving 7 bases unmatched. Germline V lookup: CDR1 MNHEY, CDR2 SVGAGI. CDR3 coding DNA: TGTGCCAGCAGACTCGGACAGGGGGCGGGTGGCTACACCTTC. This gives the protein CASRLGQGAGGYTF.

The chain combines TRBV27 with TRBJ1-1, with 9 bases matching TRBD1. CDR3 length equals 14 residues. In germline, CDR1 is MNHEY, CDR2 SMNVEV (reference sequence). V shed 4 bases and J 7 bases; nucleotides not matched to a gene: 7. The CDR3 region is CASSWTGANREAFF. DNA for the CDR3: TGTGCCAGCAGTTGGACAGGGGCGAACCGTGAAGCTTTCTTT.

For the CDR3, the DNA is TGTGCCAGCAGTGAAGTAGGACAGATTTACGAGCAGTACTTC. The encoded protein is CASSEVGQIYEQYF. The J gene is TRBJ2-7, the V gene TRBV2; D possibly corresponds to TRBD1 (6 bases). Trimming took 1 base from V and 4 from J, leaving 11 bases between them. Per the germline V gene, CDR1 is SNHLY and CDR2 is FYNNEI. This CDR3 spans 14 amino acids.

This clone has just one count. Different DNA sequences within this sample yield the same CDR3. The chain carries TRBV30 and TRBJ1-5; D perhaps matches TRBD1 (5 bases). CDR3 length: 13 amino acids. The ends were cut back, 5 bases at V and 0 bases at J, with 8 bases in the middle. CDR1 and CDR2 from the germline V gene are GTSNPN and SVGIG (reference sequence). The CDR3 here is CAWSTDSNQPQHF. CDR3 nucleotides: TGTGCCTGGTCGACAGATAGCAATCAGCCCCAGCATTTT.

CDR3 nucleotides: TGCGCCAGCAGCCAACTGTTGAACACTGAAGCTTTCTTT. Its protein product is CASSQLLNTEAFF. The rearrangement uses TRBV4-1 and TRBJ1-1, with D hard to call. The germline CDR1 and CDR2 sequences are MGHRA and YSYEKL. The CDR3 loop spans 13 amino acids. V shed 2 bases and J shed 0 bases, with 4 bases lying between them.

The chain carries TRBV19 and TRBJ1-4; D gene ambiguous. The CDR3 has 16 residues. Germline CDR1 is LNHDA and CDR2 is SQIVND (reference sequence). V gave up 3 bases and J gave up 1 base, with 12 bases separating them. The CDR3 DNA is TGTGCCAGTAGTATTATCCGGGAAGGAACTAATGAAAAACTGTTTTTT. Protein sequence: CASSIIREGTNEKLFF.

The CDR3, as DNA: TGTGCCAGCAGTGGGACAGGGTCCTATGGCTACACCTTC. It encodes CASSGTGSYGYTF. V usage is TRBV6-1 and J usage is TRBJ1-2, with 8 bases lining up with TRBD1. Per the germline V gene, CDR1 is MNHNS and CDR2 is SASEGT. Trimming took 4 bases from V and 4 from J; bases not matched to a gene: 2. The CDR3 consists of 13 residues.

The V gene is TRBV27, the J gene TRBJ2-5; no definite D call. The germline CDR1 and CDR2 sequences are MNHEY and SMNVEV (reference sequence). Trimming took 4 bases from V and 2 from J, leaving 14 bases between them. The CDR3 is made up of 15 amino acids. CDR3 nucleotide sequence: TGTGCCAGCAGTTACGGCTTAAATTCTCAAGAGACCCAGTACTTC. It codes for CASSYGLNSQETQYF.

This clone was seen just once. The chain links TRBV28 to TRBJ1-1, with TRBD1 matching 8 bases. This CDR3 has 15 amino acids. The germline V gene encodes CDR1 MDHEN and CDR2 SYDVKM. The trim removed 5 bases at V and 1 base at J, leaving 6 bases unmatched. CDR3 nucleotide sequence: TGTGCCAGCAGTCCGAACGACAGGGGGAACACTGAAGCTTTCTTT. Protein: CASSPNDRGNTEAFF.

This clone was recorded once. V is TRBV9 and J is TRBJ2-1; TRBD1 agrees at 9 bases. V lost 0 bases, J lost 8 bases, and 6 bases stayed unmatched. CDR1 and CDR2 from the germline V gene are SGDLS and YYNGEE. The CDR3 is made up of 15 amino acids. The CDR3 DNA reads TGTGCCAGCAGCGTAGATGGACAGGGGATCGATGAGCAGTTCTTC. Residues: CASSVDGQGIDEQFF.